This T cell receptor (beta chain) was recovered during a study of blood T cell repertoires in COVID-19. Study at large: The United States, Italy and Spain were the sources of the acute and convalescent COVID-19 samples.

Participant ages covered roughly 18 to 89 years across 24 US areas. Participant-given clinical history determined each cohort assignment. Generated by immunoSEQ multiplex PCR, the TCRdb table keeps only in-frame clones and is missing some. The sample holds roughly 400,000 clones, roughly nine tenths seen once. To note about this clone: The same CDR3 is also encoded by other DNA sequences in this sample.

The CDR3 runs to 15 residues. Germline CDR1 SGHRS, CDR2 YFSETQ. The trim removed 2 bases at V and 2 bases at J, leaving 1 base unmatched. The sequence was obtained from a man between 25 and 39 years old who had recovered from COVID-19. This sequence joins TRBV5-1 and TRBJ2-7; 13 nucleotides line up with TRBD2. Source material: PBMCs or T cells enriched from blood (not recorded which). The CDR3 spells CASSLGLAGAYEQYF. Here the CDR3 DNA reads TGCGCCAGCAGCTTAGGACTAGCGGGAGCCTACGAGCAGTACTTC.